The 17 T cell receptor beta chains given below trace back to one sample, sequenced in a study of tumor and adjacent non-tumor tissue in lung cancer. TCRbeta libraries were built with three rounds of nested PCR, modified from ARM-PCR. TCRdb ran MiXCR on the multiplex PCR reads and lists one entry per CDR3 protein. The sample lists approximately 76,000 distinct CDR3 sequences; roughly 70% were seen once. The template was RNA from unsorted bulk tissue. Sequenced sample: lung tumor tissue. The receptor set was obtained from a woman in her seventies with non-small cell lung cancer.

This clonotype was picked up many times. The V call is TRBV11-2, the J call TRBJ2-1; possibly TRBD2 for D (6 bases). Germline CDR1 reads SGHAT; CDR2 reads FQNNGV. The CDR3 has 13 amino acids. The germline V and J ends were trimmed by 4 bases and 5 bases, with 9 bases remaining between them. The DNA for the CDR3 is TGTGCCAGCAGCTACGGGGGAAACAATGAGCAGTTCTTC. Its protein product is CASSYGGNNEQFF.

This clonotype rates as medium-sized. The CDR3 reads CSVTLLGDEQYF. The CDR3 nucleotides are TGCAGCGTCACGTTGCTGGGGGACGAGCAGTACTTC. J is TRBJ2-7 and V is TRBV29-1; either TRBD1 or TRBD2 may supply D (5 bases each). The CDR3 covers 12 residues. V was trimmed by 6 bases and J by 5 bases, leaving 14 bases between them. Germline CDR1 SQVTM, CDR2 ANQGSEA.

The chain joins TRBV2 to TRBJ1-1; D call uncertain. Trimming shortened V by 6 bases and J by 1 base, and 18 bases separated the two germline ends. Germline V gene sequence: CDR1 SNHLY, CDR2 FYNNEI. This CDR3 spans 16 amino acids. Here the CDR3 reads CASSESLIWGNTEAFF. For the CDR3, the DNA is TGTGCCAGCAGCGAGAGCCTTATTTGGGGGAACACTGAAGCTTTCTTT.

Remarks on this clonotype: At one end, the junction sequence differs from germline, possibly due to a read error. V gene TRBV6-2 or TRBV6-3 combines with J gene TRBJ2-3; a possible D gene is TRBD1 (5 bases). The CDR3 consists of 13 residues. Germline V gene data show CDR1 as MNHEY and CDR2 as SVGEGT. The CDR3 nucleotides read TGTACCAGCAGCCGAGACAGCACAGATACACAGTATTTT. Amino acids: CTSSRDSTDTQYF.

The sample holds one count of this clonotype. This CDR3 reads CASNALDREQYF. CDR3 nucleotide sequence: TGTGCCAGCAATGCCTTGGACCGCGAGCAGTACTTC. This chain connects TRBV2 to TRBJ2-7; no clear D gene. CDR1 is SNHLY, CDR2 FYNNEI, per germline. V was trimmed by 7 bases and J by 6 bases, leaving 13 bases between them. This CDR3 has 12 amino acids.

The rearrangement links TRBV29-1 to TRBJ2-2; D perhaps matches TRBD2 (6 bases). Trimming left V 5 bases short and J 7 bases short, with 17 bases between. CDR3 length: 14 residues. Germline CDR1 is SQVTM and CDR2 is ANQGSEA. The CDR3: CSVMYRGFIGELFF. As DNA, the CDR3 is TGCAGCGTTATGTACCGGGGGTTTATCGGGGAGCTGTTTTTT.

A remark on this clonotype: The final CDR3 position lacks the conserved phenylalanine or tryptophan, pointing to a likely read error. V gene TRBV12-3 or TRBV12-4 combines with J gene TRBJ1-2; tentatively, D is TRBD1 (5 bases). The CDR3 is 12 amino acids. V lost 5 bases to trimming and J lost 3 bases, with 7 bases between them. The CDR3 region has the DNA TGTGCCAGCAGTCCAGGGTACTATGGCTACACCTTA. Translating gives CASSPGYYGYTL.

This clonotype occurred many times. CDR3 nucleotides: TGTGCCATCAGTGAGTCGAGGGGGGAGGGCCTAGATACGCAGTATTTT. Translating gives CAISESRGEGLDTQYF. The chain couples TRBV10-3 to TRBJ2-3, with D possibly TRBD2 on 7 matching bases. V lost 0 bases and J 5 bases, leaving 15 bases between the germline ends. Germline values: CDR1 ENHRY, CDR2 SYGVKD. This CDR3 region has 16 residues.

This clonotype appeared a single time. Since the CDR3 does not end with the conserved phenylalanine or tryptophan, this likely comes from a read error. The chain joins TRBV12-3 or TRBV12-4 to TRBJ2-1; 13 bases match TRBD2. There are 15 residues in the CDR3. The CDR3 DNA follows: TGTGCCAGCAGTCGACTAGCGGGAGGCGTCAATGTGCAGTTCCTC. It translates to CASSRLAGGVNVQFL.

As to this clonotype: Without the conserved terminal phenylalanine or tryptophan, this CDR3 likely stems from a read error. V gene TRBV20-1 combines with J gene TRBJ2-7, with 9 bases identical to TRBD2. V trimming: 6 bases; J trimming: 7 bases; junction bases outside the gene matches: 13. There are 14 residues in the CDR3. CDR1 is DFQATT, CDR2 SNEGSKA, per germline (reference sequence). CDR3: CSAHTIAGVREQYS. The CDR3 region has the DNA TGCAGTGCCCATACAATAGCGGGAGTCCGAGAGCAGTACTCC.

With respect to this clonotype: Sequence at one end of the junction differs from germline and may be a read error. The chain employs TRBV11-2 and TRBJ2-2; weak D call: TRBD2 (5 bases). CDR3 length equals 12 residues. CDR1 and CDR2 (germline): SGHAT, FQNNGV. The CDR3 coding sequence is TGTGCCGGGAGCTTCAACACCCGGGAGCTGTTTTTT. The encoded protein is CAGSFNTRELFF.

This clonotype was observed once. A clone one base away is much larger, so this may be a read error. The rearrangement links TRBV28 to TRBJ2-2; 9 bases agree with TRBD2. V lost 1 base and J lost 5; bases outside the gene matches: 14. Germline V gene sequence: CDR1 MDHEN, CDR2 SYDVKM. The length of the CDR3 is 19 residues. CDR3 amino acids: CASSLYDGTAGGVTGELFF. CDR3 in DNA: TGTGCCAGCAGTTTATACGATGGAACGGCGGGAGGGGTTACCGGGGAGCTGTTTTTT.

Turning to this clonotype: A single base separates this from a much larger clone, so it may be a read error. The chain's CDR3 is CTSSSGGPRDTQYF. DNA of the CDR3: TGTACCAGCAGCTCGGGGGGGCCTAGAGATACGCAGTATTTT. This chain links TRBV7-2 with TRBJ2-3, with 8 bases that match TRBD2. The germline CDR1 and CDR2 sequences are SGHTA and FQGNSA. This CDR3 spans 14 amino acids. The J segment lost 5 bases and the V segment lost 4 bases, leaving 5 bases of the junction unmatched.

About this clonotype: As the CDR3 is not closed by the conserved phenylalanine or tryptophan, this likely results from a read error. The chain joins TRBV4-2 to TRBJ2-2; D is undetermined. The length of the CDR3 is 15 residues. CDR1 is LGHNA, CDR2 YNFKEQ, per germline. The DNA for the CDR3 is TGTACCAGCAGCCCACAGACTCAGAACACAGGGGAGCTGTTTTCT. Translated, it gives CTSSPQTQNTGELFS.

Turning to this clonotype: A read error is possible here, since a much larger clone lies one base away. The V gene is TRBV11-2, the J gene TRBJ2-3; D might be TRBD2 (6 bases). The germline V gene encodes CDR1 SGHAT and CDR2 FQNNGV. This CDR3 spans 15 amino acids. This CDR3 is CANSLVSGEADTQYF. The CDR3 region has the DNA TGTGCCAACAGCTTAGTTTCGGGAGAGGCAGATACGCAGTATTTT.

Of note for this clonotype: The junction shows a germline mismatch at one end, possibly a read error. The V call is TRBV29-1, the J call TRBJ2-1; D unresolved. The germline gives CDR1 SQVTM, CDR2 ANQGSEA. This CDR3 is built from 13 residues. DNA for the CDR3: TGCAGCGTAAAACGGCAGTGTATAAATGAACAGTTCTTC. It is translated as CSVKRQCINEQFF.

In this sample, this clonotype is medium-sized. The chain employs TRBV6-5 and TRBJ2-2, with unresolved D. CDR3 length: 14 residues. V dropped 5 bases and J dropped 4 bases, with 11 bases sitting between them. The germline V gene has CDR1 MNHEY and CDR2 SVGAGI. The chain's CDR3 is CASSRLGSTGELFF. The CDR3 DNA follows: TGTGCCAGCAGTCGCCTGGGGTCCACCGGGGAGCTGTTTTTT.